This entry describes one T cell receptor beta chain. Its matching antigen is unknown. Sorted cells reached over 98% purity in every population. This CDR3 region has 15 residues. The V gene's germline CDR1 is SGDLS and CDR2 YYNGEE. V lost 0 bases and J lost 5; bases outside the gene matches: 5. The sample belongs to a study of beta chain features in type 1 diabetes. Study-wide findings and caveats: The study found moderately but significantly shorter TCRB CDR3s in all four CD4+ subsets of Type 1 diabetes patients. For type 1 diabetes patients, VDJ junctions showed fewer insertions and more deletions.

Reverse transcribing all isolated RNA meant expressed TCRB transcripts were sequenced. Clones were sequenced by immunoSEQ multiplex PCR, and TCRdb holds only the in-frame ones, with some missing. Of 65,000 to 85,000 clones listed, 45% to 50% are singletons. The sequence was collected from a man aged 25-45 years with type 1 diabetes. This sequence joins TRBV9 and TRBJ2-7, with TRBD2 matching over 10 bases. Specimen: central memory CD4+ T cells from blood. The CDR3 sequence: CASSVGASGSHEQYF. DNA of the CDR3: TGTGCCAGCAGCGTAGGGGCTAGCGGGAGCCACGAGCAGTACTTC.